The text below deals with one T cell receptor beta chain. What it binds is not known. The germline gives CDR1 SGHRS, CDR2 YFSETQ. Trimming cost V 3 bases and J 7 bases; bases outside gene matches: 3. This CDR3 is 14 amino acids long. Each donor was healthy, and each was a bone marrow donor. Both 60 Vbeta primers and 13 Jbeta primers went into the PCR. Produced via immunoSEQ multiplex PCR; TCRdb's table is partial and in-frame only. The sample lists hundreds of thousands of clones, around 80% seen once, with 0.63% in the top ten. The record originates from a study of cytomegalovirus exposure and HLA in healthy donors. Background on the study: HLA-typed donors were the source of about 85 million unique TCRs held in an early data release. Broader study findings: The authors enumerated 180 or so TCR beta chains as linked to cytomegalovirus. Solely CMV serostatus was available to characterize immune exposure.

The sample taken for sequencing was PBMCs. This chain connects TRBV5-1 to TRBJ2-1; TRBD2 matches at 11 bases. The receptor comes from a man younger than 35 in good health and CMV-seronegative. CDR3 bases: TGCGCCAGCAGCTACGGGACTAGCGGAAATGAGCAGTTCTTC. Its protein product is CASSYGTSGNEQFF.